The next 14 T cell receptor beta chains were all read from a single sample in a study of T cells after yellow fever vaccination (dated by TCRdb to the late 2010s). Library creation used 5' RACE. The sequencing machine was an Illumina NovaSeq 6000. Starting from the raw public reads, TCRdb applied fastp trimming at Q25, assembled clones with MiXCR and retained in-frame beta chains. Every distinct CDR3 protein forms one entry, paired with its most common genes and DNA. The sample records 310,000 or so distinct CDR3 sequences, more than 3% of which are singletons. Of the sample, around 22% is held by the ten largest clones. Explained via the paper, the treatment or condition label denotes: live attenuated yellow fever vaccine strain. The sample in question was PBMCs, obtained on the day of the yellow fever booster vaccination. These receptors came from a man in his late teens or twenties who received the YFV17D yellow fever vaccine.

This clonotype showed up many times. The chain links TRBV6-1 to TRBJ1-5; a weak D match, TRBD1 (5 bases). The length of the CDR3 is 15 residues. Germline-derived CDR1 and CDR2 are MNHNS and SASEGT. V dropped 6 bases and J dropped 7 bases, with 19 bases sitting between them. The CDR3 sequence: CASRTDRRFAQPQHF. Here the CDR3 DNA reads TGTGCCAGCAGGACTGACAGACGATTTGCCCAGCCCCAGCATTTT.

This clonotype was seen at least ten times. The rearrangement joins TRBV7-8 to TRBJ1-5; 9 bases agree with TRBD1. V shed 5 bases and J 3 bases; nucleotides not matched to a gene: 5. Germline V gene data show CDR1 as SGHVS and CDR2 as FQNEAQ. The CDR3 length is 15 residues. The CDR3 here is CASSLRTGDNQPQHF. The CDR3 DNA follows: TGTGCCAGCAGCCTACGGACAGGGGACAATCAGCCCCAGCATTTT.

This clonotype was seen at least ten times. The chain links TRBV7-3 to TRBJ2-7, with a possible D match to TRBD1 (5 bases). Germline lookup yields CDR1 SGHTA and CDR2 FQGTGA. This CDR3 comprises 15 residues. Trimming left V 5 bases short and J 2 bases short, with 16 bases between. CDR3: CASSPPTAYAYEQYV. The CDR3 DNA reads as TGTGCCAGCAGCCCCCCGACAGCCTACGCCTACGAGCAGTACGTC.

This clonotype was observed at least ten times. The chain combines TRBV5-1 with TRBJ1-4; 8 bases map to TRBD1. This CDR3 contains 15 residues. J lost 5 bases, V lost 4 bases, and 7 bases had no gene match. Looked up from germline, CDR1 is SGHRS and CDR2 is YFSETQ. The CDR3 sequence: CASSPTTGVNEKLFF. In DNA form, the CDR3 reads TGCGCCAGCAGCCCTACGACAGGGGTCAATGAAAAACTGTTTTTT.

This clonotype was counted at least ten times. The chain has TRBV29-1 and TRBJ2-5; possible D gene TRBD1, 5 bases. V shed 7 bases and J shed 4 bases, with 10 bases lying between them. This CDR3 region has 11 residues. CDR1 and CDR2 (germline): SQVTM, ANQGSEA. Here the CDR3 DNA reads TGCAGCGCTTCTAGGGGAGAGACCCAGTACTTC. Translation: CSASRGETQYF.

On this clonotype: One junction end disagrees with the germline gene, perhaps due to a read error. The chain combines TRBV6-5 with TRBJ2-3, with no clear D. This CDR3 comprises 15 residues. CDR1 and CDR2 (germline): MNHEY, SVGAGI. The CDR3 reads CSSSPWTAVADTQYF. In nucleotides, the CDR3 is TGTTCCAGCAGTCCATGGACCGCAGTAGCAGATACGCAGTATTTT.

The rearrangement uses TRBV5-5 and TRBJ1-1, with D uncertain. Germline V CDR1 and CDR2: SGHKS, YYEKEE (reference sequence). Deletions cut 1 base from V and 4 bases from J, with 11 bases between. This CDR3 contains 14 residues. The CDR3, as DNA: TGTGCCAGCAGCTTGTCACCCGGGTCCACTGAAGCTTTCTTT. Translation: CASSLSPGSTEAFF.

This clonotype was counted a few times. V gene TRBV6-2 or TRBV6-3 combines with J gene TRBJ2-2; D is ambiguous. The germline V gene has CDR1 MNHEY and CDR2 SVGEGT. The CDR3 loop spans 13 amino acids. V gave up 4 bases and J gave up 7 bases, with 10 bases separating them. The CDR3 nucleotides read TGTGCCAGCAGTTCCTGGAAGGACGGGGAGCTGTTTTTT. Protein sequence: CASSSWKDGELFF.

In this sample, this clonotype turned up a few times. CDR3 sequence reads: CASSPEGGGETQYF. CDR3 DNA sequence: TGTGCCAGCAGCCCGGAGGGGGGCGGAGAGACCCAGTACTTC. V is TRBV5-4 and J is TRBJ2-5, with D perhaps given as TRBD1 or TRBD2 (6 bases each). CDR3 length equals 14 residues. Germline CDR1 and CDR2: SGHNT and YYREEE (reference sequence). Trimming took 4 bases from V and 4 from J, leaving 14 bases between them.

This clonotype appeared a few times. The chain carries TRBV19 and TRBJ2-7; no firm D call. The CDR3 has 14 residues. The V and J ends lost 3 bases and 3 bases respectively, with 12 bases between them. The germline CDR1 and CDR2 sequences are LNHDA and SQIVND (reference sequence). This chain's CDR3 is CASSIKDGYYEQYV. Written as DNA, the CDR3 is TGTGCCAGTAGTATCAAGGACGGATACTACGAGCAGTACGTC.

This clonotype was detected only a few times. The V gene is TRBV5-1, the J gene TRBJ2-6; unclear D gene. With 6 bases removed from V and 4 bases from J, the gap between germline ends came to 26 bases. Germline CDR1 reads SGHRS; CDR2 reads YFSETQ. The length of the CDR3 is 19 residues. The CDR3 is CASTSLPQNRPPGANVLTF. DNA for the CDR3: TGCGCCAGCACCTCCCTTCCACAAAACCGACCTCCGGGGGCCAACGTCCTGACTTTC.

CDR3 loop: CASSDSPQGGTGGYTF. The CDR3 DNA is TGCGCCAGCAGCGACTCGCCCCAGGGAGGGACTGGTGGCTACACCTTC. The rearrangement joins TRBV5-1 to TRBJ1-2; TRBD1 might be the D (5 bases). The V end lost 4 bases, the J end lost 7 bases, and 23 bases lay between the germline ends. The CDR3 sequence is 16 residues long. The germline V gene has CDR1 SGHRS and CDR2 YFSETQ.

CDR3 region: CASSLLMAGGPQETQYF. CDR3 coding DNA: TGTGCCAGCAGTTTACTGATGGCAGGGGGCCCTCAAGAGACCCAGTACTTC. The chain links TRBV27 to TRBJ2-5; TRBD1 agrees at 8 bases. The CDR3 contains 17 residues. Germline-derived CDR1 and CDR2 are MNHEY and SMNVEV (reference sequence). V was pared by 2 bases and J by 2 bases, with 10 bases of the junction left unmatched.

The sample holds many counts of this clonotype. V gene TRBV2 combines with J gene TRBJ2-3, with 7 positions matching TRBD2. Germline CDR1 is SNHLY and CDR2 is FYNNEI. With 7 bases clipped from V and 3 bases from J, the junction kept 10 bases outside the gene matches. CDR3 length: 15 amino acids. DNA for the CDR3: TGTGCCAGCAACGCGGCCCCTAGCGGAACAGATACGCAGTATTTT. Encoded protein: CASNAAPSGTDTQYF.